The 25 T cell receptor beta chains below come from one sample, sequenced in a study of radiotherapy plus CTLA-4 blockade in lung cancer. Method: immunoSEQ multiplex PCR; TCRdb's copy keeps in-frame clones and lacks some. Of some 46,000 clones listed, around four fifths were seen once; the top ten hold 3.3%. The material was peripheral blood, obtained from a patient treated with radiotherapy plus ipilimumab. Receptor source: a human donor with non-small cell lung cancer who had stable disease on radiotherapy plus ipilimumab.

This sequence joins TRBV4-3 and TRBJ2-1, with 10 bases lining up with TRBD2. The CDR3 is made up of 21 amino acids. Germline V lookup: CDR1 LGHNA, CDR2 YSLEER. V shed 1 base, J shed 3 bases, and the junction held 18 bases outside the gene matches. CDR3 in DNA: TGCGCCAGCAGCCAAGTCCCGACTAGCGGGCAACCATGGGGCTACTACAATGAGCAGTTCTTC. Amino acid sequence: CASSQVPTSGQPWGYYNEQFF.

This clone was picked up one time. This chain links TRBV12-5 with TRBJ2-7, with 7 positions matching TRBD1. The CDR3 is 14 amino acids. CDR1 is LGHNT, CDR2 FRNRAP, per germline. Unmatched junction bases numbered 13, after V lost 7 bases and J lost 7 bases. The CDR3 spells CASATGEWGWEQYF. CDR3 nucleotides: TGTGCTAGTGCCACAGGGGAGTGGGGTTGGGAGCAGTACTTC.

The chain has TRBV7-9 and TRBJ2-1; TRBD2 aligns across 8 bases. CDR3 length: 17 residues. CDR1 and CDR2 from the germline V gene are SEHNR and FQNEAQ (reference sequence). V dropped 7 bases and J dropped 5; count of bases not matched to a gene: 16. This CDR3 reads CASTKTIGAGGNNEQFF. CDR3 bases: TGTGCCAGCACCAAAACCATTGGGGCGGGAGGAAACAATGAGCAGTTCTTC. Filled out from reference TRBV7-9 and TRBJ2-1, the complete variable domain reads DTGVSQNPRHKITKRGQNVTFRCDPISEHNRLYWYRQTLGQGPEFLTYFQNEAQLEKSRLLSDRFSAERPKGSFSTLEIQRTEQGDSAMYLCASTKTIGAGGNNEQFFGPGTRLTVL.

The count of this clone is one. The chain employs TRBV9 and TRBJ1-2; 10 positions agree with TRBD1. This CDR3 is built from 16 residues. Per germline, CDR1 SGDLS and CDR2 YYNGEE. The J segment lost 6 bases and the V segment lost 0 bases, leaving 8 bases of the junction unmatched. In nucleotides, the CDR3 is TGTGCCAGCAGCGTAGATGGCTGGACAGGGGGTAATGGCTACACCTTC. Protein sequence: CASSVDGWTGGNGYTF. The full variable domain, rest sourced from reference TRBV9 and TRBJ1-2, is DSGVTQTPKHLITATGQRVTLRCSPRSGDLSVYWYQQSLDQGLQFLIQYYNGEERAKGNILERFSAQQFPDLHSELNLSSLELGDSALYFCASSVDGWTGGNGYTFGSGTRLTVV.

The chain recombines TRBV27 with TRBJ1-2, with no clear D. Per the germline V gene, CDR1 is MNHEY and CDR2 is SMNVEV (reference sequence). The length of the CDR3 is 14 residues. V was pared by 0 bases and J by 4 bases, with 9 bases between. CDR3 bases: TGTGCCAGCAGTTTATCCGCAACAAGCTATGGCTACACCTTC. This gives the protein CASSLSATSYGYTF.

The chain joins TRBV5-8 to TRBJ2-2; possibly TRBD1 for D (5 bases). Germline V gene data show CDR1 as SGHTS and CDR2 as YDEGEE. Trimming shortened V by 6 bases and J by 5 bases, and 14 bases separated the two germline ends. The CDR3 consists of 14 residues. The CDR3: CASNQDKGTGELFF. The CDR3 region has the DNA TGTGCCAGCAACCAGGACAAAGGAACCGGGGAGCTGTTTTTT.

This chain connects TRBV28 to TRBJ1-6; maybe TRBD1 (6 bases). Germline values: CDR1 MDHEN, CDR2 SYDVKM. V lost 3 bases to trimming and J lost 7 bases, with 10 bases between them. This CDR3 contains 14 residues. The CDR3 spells CASSFGTKNSPLHF. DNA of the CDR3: TGTGCCAGCAGTTTTGGGACAAAAAATTCACCCCTCCACTTT.

The CDR3 here is CASGLGSTGELFF. CDR3 in DNA: TGTGCTAGTGGTTTGGGCAGCACCGGGGAGCTGTTTTTT. The chain couples TRBV12-5 to TRBJ2-2; no reliable D call. This CDR3 region has 13 residues. The V end was cut by 1 base, the J end by 4 bases, with 4 bases between. The V gene's germline CDR1 is LGHNT and CDR2 FRNRAP.

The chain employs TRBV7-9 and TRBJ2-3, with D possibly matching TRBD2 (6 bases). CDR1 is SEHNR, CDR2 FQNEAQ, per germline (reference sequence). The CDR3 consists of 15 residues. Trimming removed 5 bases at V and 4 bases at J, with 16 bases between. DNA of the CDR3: TGTGCCAGCAGCCCCGGGGGAAGCTTGGCAGATACGCAGTATTTT. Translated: CASSPGGSLADTQYF. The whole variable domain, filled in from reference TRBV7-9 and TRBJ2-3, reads DTGVSQNPRHKITKRGQNVTFRCDPISEHNRLYWYRQTLGQGPEFLTYFQNEAQLEKSRLLSDRFSAERPKGSFSTLEIQRTEQGDSAMYLCASSPGGSLADTQYFGPGTRLTVL.

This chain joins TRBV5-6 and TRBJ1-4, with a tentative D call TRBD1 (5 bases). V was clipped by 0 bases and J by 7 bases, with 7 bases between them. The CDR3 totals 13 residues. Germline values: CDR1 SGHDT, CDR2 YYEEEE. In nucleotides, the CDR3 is TGTGCCAGCAGCTTGGAAACAGGTGAAAAACTGTTTTTT. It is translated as CASSLETGEKLFF.

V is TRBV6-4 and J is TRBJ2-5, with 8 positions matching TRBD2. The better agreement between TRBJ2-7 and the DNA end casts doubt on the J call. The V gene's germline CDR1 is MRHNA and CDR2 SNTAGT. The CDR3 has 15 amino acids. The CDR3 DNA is TGTGCCAGCAGTCCCTCGGCTAGCGGGTTTTACGAGCAGTACTTC. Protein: CASSPSASGFYEQYF.

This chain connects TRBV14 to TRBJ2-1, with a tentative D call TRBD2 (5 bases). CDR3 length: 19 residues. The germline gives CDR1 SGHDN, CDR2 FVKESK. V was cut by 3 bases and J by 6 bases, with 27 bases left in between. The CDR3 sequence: CASSHGEGLAPRRGNEQFF. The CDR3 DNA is TGTGCCAGCAGCCACGGAGAGGGTCTAGCCCCTCGTCGGGGCAATGAGCAGTTCTTC.

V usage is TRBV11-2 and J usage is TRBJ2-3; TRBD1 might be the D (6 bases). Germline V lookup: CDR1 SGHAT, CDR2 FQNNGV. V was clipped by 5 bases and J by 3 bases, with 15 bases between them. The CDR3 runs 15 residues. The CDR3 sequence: CASSSRGQRTDTQYF. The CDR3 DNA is TGTGCCAGCAGCAGCAGGGGCCAGAGAACAGATACGCAGTATTTT.

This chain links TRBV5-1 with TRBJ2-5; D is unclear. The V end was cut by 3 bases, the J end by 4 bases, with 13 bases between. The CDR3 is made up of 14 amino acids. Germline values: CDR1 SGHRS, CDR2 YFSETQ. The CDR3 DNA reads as TGCGCCAGCAGCTCCAGGCTTGCGCGAGAGACCCAGTACTTC. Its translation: CASSSRLARETQYF.

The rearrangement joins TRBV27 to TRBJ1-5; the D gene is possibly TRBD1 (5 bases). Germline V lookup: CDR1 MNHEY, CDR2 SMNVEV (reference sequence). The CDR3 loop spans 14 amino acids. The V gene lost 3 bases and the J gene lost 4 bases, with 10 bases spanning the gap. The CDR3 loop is CASSFTGTNQPQHF. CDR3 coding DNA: TGTGCCAGCAGTTTCACAGGTACAAATCAGCCCCAGCATTTT.

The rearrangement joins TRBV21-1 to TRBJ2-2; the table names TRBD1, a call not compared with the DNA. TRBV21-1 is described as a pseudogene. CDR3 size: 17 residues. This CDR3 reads CASSTPIYTGLTGELFF. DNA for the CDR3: TGTGCCAGCAGTACGCCAATCTACACAGGCTTGACCGGGGAGCTGTTTTTT.

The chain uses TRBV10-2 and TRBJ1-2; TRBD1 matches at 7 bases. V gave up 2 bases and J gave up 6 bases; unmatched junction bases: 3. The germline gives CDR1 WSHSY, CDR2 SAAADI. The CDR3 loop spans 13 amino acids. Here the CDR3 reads CASSEGDRDGYTF. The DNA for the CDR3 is TGCGCCAGCAGTGAGGGGGACAGAGATGGCTACACCTTC.

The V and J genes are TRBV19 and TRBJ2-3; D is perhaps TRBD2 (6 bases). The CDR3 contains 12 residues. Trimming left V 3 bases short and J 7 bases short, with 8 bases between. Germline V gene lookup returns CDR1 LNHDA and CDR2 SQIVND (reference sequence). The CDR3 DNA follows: TGTGCCAGTAGTATCCGGGGGAATACGCAGTATTTT. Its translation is CASSIRGNTQYF.

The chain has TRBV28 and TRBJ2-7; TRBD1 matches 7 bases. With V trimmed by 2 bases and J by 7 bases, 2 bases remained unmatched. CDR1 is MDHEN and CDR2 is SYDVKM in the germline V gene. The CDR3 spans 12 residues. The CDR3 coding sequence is TGTGCCAGCAGTTTACTACAGGGGGAGCAGTACTTC. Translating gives CASSLLQGEQYF.

The DNA for the CDR3 is TGTGCCAGCAGCTTAGCACAGGGTGACATTCAGTACTTC. Amino acid sequence: CASSLAQGDIQYF. V and J are TRBV13 and TRBJ2-4, with a possible D match to TRBD1 (6 bases). This CDR3 region has 13 residues. The V gene lost 1 base and the J gene lost 8 bases, with 9 bases spanning the gap. Germline V CDR1 and CDR2: PRHDT, FYEKMQ (reference sequence).

CDR3 nucleotide sequence: TGTGCCAGCAGTGACAAAGGGGACACCGGGGAGCTGTTTTTT. It translates to CASSDKGDTGELFF. The V gene is TRBV6-4, the J gene TRBJ2-2; TRBD1 might be the D (5 bases). V was cut by 2 bases and J by 3 bases, with 7 bases left in between. Germline CDR1 and CDR2: MRHNA and SNTAGT. The CDR3 runs to 14 residues.

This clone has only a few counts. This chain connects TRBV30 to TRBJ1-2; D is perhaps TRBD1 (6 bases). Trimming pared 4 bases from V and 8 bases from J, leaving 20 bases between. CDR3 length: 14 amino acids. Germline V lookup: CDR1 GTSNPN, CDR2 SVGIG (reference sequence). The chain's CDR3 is CAWKAGRGSVGYTF. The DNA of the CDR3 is TGTGCCTGGAAGGCGGGCAGGGGTTCGGTGGGCTACACCTTC.

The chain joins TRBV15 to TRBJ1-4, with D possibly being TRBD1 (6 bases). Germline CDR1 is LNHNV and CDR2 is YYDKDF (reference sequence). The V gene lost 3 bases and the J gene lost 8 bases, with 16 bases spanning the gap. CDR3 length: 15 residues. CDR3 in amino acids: CATSRKDSPPEKLFF. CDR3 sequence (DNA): TGTGCCACCAGCAGGAAGGACAGCCCTCCCGAAAAACTGTTTTTT.

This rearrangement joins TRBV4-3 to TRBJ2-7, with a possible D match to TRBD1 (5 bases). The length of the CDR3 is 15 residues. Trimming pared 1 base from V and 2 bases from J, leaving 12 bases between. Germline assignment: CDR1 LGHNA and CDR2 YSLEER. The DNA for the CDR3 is TGCGCCAGCAGCCAAGGAACAGGACGGGCCTACGAGCAGTACTTC. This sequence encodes CASSQGTGRAYEQYF.

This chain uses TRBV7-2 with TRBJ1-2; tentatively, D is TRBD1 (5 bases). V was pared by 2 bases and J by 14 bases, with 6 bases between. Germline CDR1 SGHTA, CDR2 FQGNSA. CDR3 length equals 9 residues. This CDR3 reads CASSLQGTF. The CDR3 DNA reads TGTGCCAGCAGCTTACAGGGTACCTTC.